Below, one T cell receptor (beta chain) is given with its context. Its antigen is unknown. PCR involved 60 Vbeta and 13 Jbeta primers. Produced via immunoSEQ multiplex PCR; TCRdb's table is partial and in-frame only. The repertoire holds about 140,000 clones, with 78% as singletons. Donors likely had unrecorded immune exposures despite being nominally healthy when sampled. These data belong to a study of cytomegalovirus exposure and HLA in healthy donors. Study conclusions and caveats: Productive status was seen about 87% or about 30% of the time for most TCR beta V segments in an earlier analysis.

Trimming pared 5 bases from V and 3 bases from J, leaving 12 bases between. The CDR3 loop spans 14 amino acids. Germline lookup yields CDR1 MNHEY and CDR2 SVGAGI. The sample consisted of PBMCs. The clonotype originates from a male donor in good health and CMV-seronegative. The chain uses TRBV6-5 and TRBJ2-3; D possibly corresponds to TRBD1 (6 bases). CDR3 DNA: TGTGCCAGCAGTAGGGGGTTTGGGACAGATACGCAGTATTTT. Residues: CASSRGFGTDTQYF.